A single sample gave rise to the 29 T cell receptor beta chains below, sequenced in a study of T cell responses to AZD1222 COVID-19 vaccine. Profiling relied on immunoSEQ multiplex PCR, and the TCRdb table lists in-frame clones only, not all of them. Here the sample spans over 150,000 clones, approximately 87% being singletons. Source: peripheral blood, taken on day 0 of MenACWY control vaccination. These TCRs come from an adult in good health.

CDR3 amino acids: CASSIRDGGYTF. In nucleotides, the CDR3 is TGTGCCAGTAGTATAAGAGACGGCGGCTACACCTTC. The chain recombines TRBV19 with TRBJ1-2; no reliable D call. Per the germline V gene, CDR1 is LNHDA and CDR2 is SQIVND (reference sequence). This CDR3 is built from 12 residues. V was cut by 2 bases and J by 8 bases, with 9 bases left in between.

The J gene is TRBJ2-7, the V gene TRBV14; D tentatively reads TRBD1 or TRBD2 (5 bases each). From germline, CDR1 is SGHDN and CDR2 FVKESK. The CDR3 extends over 17 amino acids. Trimming took 0 bases from V and 0 from J, leaving 15 bases between them. The CDR3 bases are TGTGCCAGCAGCCAAGAGGCCCGGGACGGTTACTCCTACGAGCAGTACTTC. Protein sequence: CASSQEARDGYSYEQYF.

This clone was found a few times. This chain links TRBV19 with TRBJ1-2, with TRBD1 identical over 9 bases. The CDR3 runs to 17 residues. The germline gives CDR1 LNHDA, CDR2 SQIVND (reference sequence). The junction had 9 bases not matched to a gene; V was cut back by 0 bases and J by 4 bases. This CDR3 is CASSIELPWTGAYGYTF. CDR3 coding DNA: TGTGCCAGTAGTATAGAGTTACCTTGGACAGGGGCCTATGGCTACACCTTC.

This chain connects TRBV5-8 to TRBJ1-2; no clear D gene. The CDR3 is 14 residues long. The germline gives CDR1 SGHTS, CDR2 YDEGEE. Trimming removed 0 bases at V and 2 bases at J, with 8 bases between. CDR3 loop: CASSLVGQNYGYTF. The DNA of the CDR3 is TGTGCCAGCAGCTTGGTTGGCCAAAACTATGGCTACACCTTC.

V is TRBV30 and J is TRBJ2-1; TRBD1 agrees at 7 bases. J lost 1 base, V lost 5 bases, and 14 bases had no gene match. The CDR3 totals 17 residues. Germline V CDR1 and CDR2: GTSNPN, SVGIG (reference sequence). CDR3 protein: CAWGGQRTFPSYNEQFF. The CDR3 DNA is TGTGCCTGGGGGGGACAGAGAACCTTTCCTTCCTACAATGAGCAGTTCTTC.

The chain combines TRBV27 with TRBJ2-3, with TRBD2 matching over 8 bases. CDR3 length: 14 amino acids. Germline values: CDR1 MNHEY, CDR2 SMNVEV (reference sequence). Trimming at V came to 3 bases and at J to 4 bases, leaving 3 bases not matched to a gene. CDR3 sequence: CASSFPGGADTQYF. The DNA for the CDR3 is TGTGCCAGCAGTTTCCCCGGGGGGGCAGATACGCAGTATTTT.

The chain uses TRBV5-4 and TRBJ1-4; possibly TRBD1 for D (5 bases). The CDR3 length is 15 residues. V was shortened by 4 bases and J by 4 bases, with 14 bases between the two germline ends. Germline loops: CDR1 SGHNT, CDR2 YYREEE (reference sequence). CDR3 protein: CASSQKSGVNEKLFF. The CDR3 DNA is TGTGCCAGCAGCCAGAAGTCGGGGGTTAATGAAAAACTGTTTTTT. Supplemented by reference TRBV5-4 and TRBJ1-4, the full variable domain reads ETGVTQSPTHLIKTRGQQVTLRCSSQSGHNTVSWYQQALGQGPQFIFQYYREEENGRGNFPPRFSGLQFPNYSSELNVNALELDDSALYLCASSQKSGVNEKLFFGSGTQLSVL.

The chain recombines TRBV4-3 with TRBJ2-3; D perhaps matches TRBD2 (5 bases). The germline gives CDR1 LGHNA, CDR2 YSLEER. V was trimmed by 1 base and J by 1 base, leaving 15 bases between them. CDR3 length equals 17 residues. This CDR3 reads CASSQAPSLGGTDTQYF. Here the CDR3 DNA reads TGCGCCAGCAGCCAAGCTCCTTCCTTGGGAGGCACAGATACGCAGTATTTT.

The table lists this clone with many counts. The chain links TRBV5-1 to TRBJ1-6; 7 nucleotides match TRBD1. Trimming removed 2 bases from V and 3 bases from J; junction bases left unmatched: 5. The CDR3 spans 16 residues. Looked up from germline, CDR1 is SGHRS and CDR2 is YFSETQ. CDR3 residues: CASSFGQGVYNSPLHF. CDR3 bases: TGCGCCAGCAGCTTCGGGCAGGGGGTCTATAATTCACCCCTCCACTTT.

This chain uses TRBV3-1 (or the pseudogene TRBV3-2) with TRBJ2-1; 9 nucleotides agree with TRBD2. J lost 2 bases, V lost 4 bases, and 3 bases had no gene match. CDR1 is LGHDT and CDR2 is YNNKEL in the germline V gene (reference sequence). This CDR3 region has 15 residues. The CDR3 bases are TGTGCCAGCAGCCGCGGGAGGGCCACCTACAATGAGCAGTTCTTC. Residues: CASSRGRATYNEQFF.

The chain is built from TRBV15 and TRBJ1-4, with 8 bases lining up with TRBD1. Germline V lookup: CDR1 LNHNV, CDR2 YYDKDF (reference sequence). CDR3 length equals 14 residues. Trimming removed 8 bases from V and 8 bases from J; junction bases left unmatched: 10. CDR3 DNA: TGTGCCACCTACCCTGGACAGGGTAGCGAAAAACTGTTTTTT. It codes for CATYPGQGSEKLFF.

There are a few counts of this clone. The chain recombines TRBV6-2 or TRBV6-3 with TRBJ1-6; no firm D call. Trimming stripped 5 bases from V and 6 bases from J, with 8 bases between. The CDR3 consists of 13 residues. The germline V gene has CDR1 MNHEY and CDR2 SVGEGT. The CDR3 sequence: CASSRPLNSPLHF. In DNA, the CDR3 is TGTGCCAGCAGTCGCCCCCTTAATTCACCCCTCCACTTT.

The chain combines TRBV29-1 with TRBJ1-2; 8 nucleotides match TRBD1. This CDR3 comprises 14 residues. After removal of 5 bases from V and 2 bases from J, the junction contained 7 bases not matched to a gene. Germline V lookup: CDR1 SQVTM, CDR2 ANQGSEA. The CDR3 bases are TGCAGCGTTTTAGCGGGACAGGCGAACTATGGCTACACCTTC. Its protein product is CSVLAGQANYGYTF. Supplemented by reference TRBV29-1 and TRBJ1-2, the full variable domain reads SAVISQKPSRDICQRGTSLTIQCQVDSQVTMMFWYRQQPGQSLTLIATANQGSEATYESGFVIDKFPISRPNLTFSTLTVSNMSPEDSSIYLCSVLAGQANYGYTFGSGTRLTVV.

V and J are TRBV12-3 or TRBV12-4 and TRBJ2-1; D is unresolved. The V end lost 6 bases, the J end lost 12 bases, and 18 bases lay between the germline ends. This CDR3 contains 13 residues. As DNA, the CDR3 is TGTGCCAGCAGCCTTAGAGCCAGTAACGCGCAGTTCTTC. Protein sequence: CASSLRASNAQFF.

J is TRBJ1-1 and V is TRBV7-9, with D maybe TRBD1 (5 bases). This CDR3 has 15 residues. Trimming shortened V by 0 bases and J by 4 bases, and 12 bases separated the two germline ends. Germline CDR1 SEHNR, CDR2 FQNEAQ (reference sequence). The CDR3 DNA reads as TGTGCCAGCAGCTTAGCGGCAGGGCCCAGCACTGAAGCTTTCTTT. It yields the protein CASSLAAGPSTEAFF.

V is TRBV19 and J is TRBJ1-1; a possible D gene is TRBD1 (6 bases). Trimming stripped 9 bases from V and 1 base from J, with 15 bases between. This CDR3 spans 14 amino acids. Germline lookup yields CDR1 LNHDA and CDR2 SQIVND (reference sequence). CDR3 loop: CASTLTGQNTEAFF. DNA of the CDR3: TGTGCCAGCACCCTGACAGGCCAGAACACTGAAGCTTTCTTT.

To note about this clone: One end of the junction does not line up with germline, which may come from a read error. V usage is TRBV29-1 and J usage is TRBJ1-1; no clear D gene. Germline V lookup: CDR1 SQVTM, CDR2 ANQGSEA. CDR3 length: 12 amino acids. CDR3 amino acids: CSVTLGGFWVSF. The CDR3 nucleotides are TGCAGCGTAACTCTCGGAGGCTTCTGGGTTTCTTTT.

This chain joins TRBV28 and TRBJ1-2, with D possibly TRBD1 on 6 matching bases. Between the trimmed V and J ends, which lost 3 bases and 4 bases, there was a span of 12 bases. Germline V lookup: CDR1 MDHEN, CDR2 SYDVKM. CDR3 size: 14 residues. This CDR3 is CASSLEQGIYGYTF. The CDR3 nucleotides are TGTGCCAGCAGTTTGGAACAGGGTATCTATGGCTACACCTTC.

This clone was picked up one time. This chain joins TRBV12-3 or TRBV12-4 and TRBJ2-1, with D possibly matching TRBD1 (5 bases). The CDR3 length is 13 residues. V dropped 5 bases and J dropped 8 bases, with 13 bases sitting between them. DNA for the CDR3: TGTGCCAGCAGTCGAGACAGCGAGGATGAGCAGTTCTTC. The encoded protein is CASSRDSEDEQFF.

This clone was detected a few times. The chain uses TRBV6-1 and TRBJ1-5, with 7 bases identical to TRBD1. Germline assignment: CDR1 MNHNS and CDR2 SASEGT. The CDR3 runs 15 residues. Trimming took 3 bases from V and 3 from J; bases not matched to a gene: 5. CDR3 nucleotides: TGTGCCAGCAGTGAGGGACAGTTACACAATCAGCCCCAGCATTTT. Translated, it gives CASSEGQLHNQPQHF.

The gene calls are TRBV5-4 and TRBJ1-1, with 12 bases matching TRBD1. The CDR3 is made up of 19 amino acids. Trimming at V came to 1 base and at J to 3 bases, leaving 13 bases not matched to a gene. The germline V gene encodes CDR1 SGHNT and CDR2 YYREEE (reference sequence). CDR3 in amino acids: CASSLPRGQGARGDTEAFF. CDR3 in DNA: TGTGCCAGCAGCTTGCCTCGGGGACAGGGGGCGAGGGGTGACACTGAAGCTTTCTTT.

The chain is built from TRBV28 and TRBJ1-6; D possibly corresponds to TRBD1 (5 bases). The CDR3 consists of 14 residues. V lost 2 bases, J lost 8 bases, and 10 bases lay in between. The germline V gene encodes CDR1 MDHEN and CDR2 SYDVKM. The CDR3, as DNA: TGTGCCAGCAGTTTAGCAGGGATCGATTCACCCCTCCACTTT. This encodes CASSLAGIDSPLHF.

This rearrangement joins TRBV7-2 to TRBJ2-3; TRBD2 is a possible D gene (6 bases). CDR1 is SGHTA and CDR2 is FQGNSA in the germline V gene. V shed 1 base and J shed 7 bases, with 12 bases lying between them. The CDR3 runs 14 residues. The CDR3 nucleotides are TGTGCCAGCAGCTTAGGGGGAGGTGGAAATACGCAGTATTTT. Translating gives CASSLGGGGNTQYF. Variable domain in full (rest from reference TRBV7-2 and TRBJ2-3): GAGVSQSPSNKVTEKGKDVELRCDPISGHTALYWYRQSLGQGLEFLIYFQGNSAPDKSGLPSDRFSAERTGGSVSTLTIQRTQQEDSAVYLCASSLGGGGNTQYFGPGTRLTVL.

The chain uses TRBV10-3 and TRBJ2-1; the match to TRBD2 covers 10 bases. Germline V gene data show CDR1 as ENHRY and CDR2 as SYGVKD. The CDR3 is 15 amino acids. With 3 bases clipped from V and 7 bases from J, the junction kept 6 bases outside the gene matches. CDR3 nucleotide sequence: TGTGCCATCAGTGATGGAGCGGGGGGGCGGAATGAGCAGTTCTTC. Translated: CAISDGAGGRNEQFF.

The chain joins TRBV3-1 (or the pseudogene TRBV3-2) to TRBJ2-3, with 13 bases matching TRBD2. The germline CDR1 and CDR2 sequences are LGHDT and YNNKEL (reference sequence). J gave up 0 bases and V 1 base, and 10 bases lay outside the gene matches. The CDR3 loop spans 20 amino acids. The CDR3 nucleotides read TGTGCCAGCAGCCAAGTGGGTGCAAAACTAGCGGGGGGGAGCACAGATACGCAGTATTTT. This sequence encodes CASSQVGAKLAGGSTDTQYF.

The genes are TRBV4-1 and TRBJ2-1; TRBD2 is a possible D gene (5 bases). Germline-derived CDR1 and CDR2 are MGHRA and YSYEKL. V was trimmed by 4 bases and J by 9 bases, leaving 16 bases between them. The CDR3 sequence is 14 residues long. The DNA of the CDR3 is TGCGCCAGCAGCCCCCCGACCGGACTGGGTGAGCAGTTCTTC. It is translated as CASSPPTGLGEQFF.

This chain joins TRBV5-1 and TRBJ2-3, with a weak D call TRBD1 (6 bases). This CDR3 comprises 15 residues. Germline V CDR1 and CDR2: SGHRS, YFSETQ. V dropped 4 bases and J dropped 0 bases, with 12 bases sitting between them. CDR3 amino acids: CASSPGQFSTDTQYF. Written as DNA, the CDR3 is TGCGCCAGCAGCCCAGGACAGTTCAGCACAGATACGCAGTATTTT.

V is TRBV6-1 and J is TRBJ1-5; tentative D call: TRBD1 (5 bases). The germline V and J ends were trimmed by 1 base and 0 bases, with 19 bases remaining between them. The V gene's germline CDR1 is MNHNS and CDR2 SASEGT. This CDR3 contains 19 residues. The CDR3 region is CASSEEVGTAVFSNQPQHF. CDR3 nucleotides: TGTGCCAGCAGTGAAGAGGTTGGGACGGCCGTTTTTAGCAATCAGCCCCAGCATTTT.

This rearrangement joins TRBV11-3 to TRBJ2-7, with D perhaps TRBD2 (5 bases). V gave up 6 bases and J gave up 7 bases, with 10 bases separating them. Germline V CDR1 and CDR2: SGHNT, YENEEA. The CDR3 runs to 11 residues. The CDR3 DNA reads as TGTGCCAGCAGGGGAGTGGGGGAGCAGTACTTC. Translation gives CASRGVGEQYF.